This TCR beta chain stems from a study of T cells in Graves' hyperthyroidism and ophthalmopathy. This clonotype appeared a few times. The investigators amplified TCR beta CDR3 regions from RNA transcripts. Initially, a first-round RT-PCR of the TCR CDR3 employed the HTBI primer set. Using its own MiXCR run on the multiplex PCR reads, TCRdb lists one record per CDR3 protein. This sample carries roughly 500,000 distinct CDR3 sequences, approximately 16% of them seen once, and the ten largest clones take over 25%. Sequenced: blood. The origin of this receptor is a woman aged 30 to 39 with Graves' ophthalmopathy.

In DNA, the CDR3 is TGTGCCAGCAGTGAATGGCGGGAGGGCCAAGATACGCAGTATTTT. Translation gives CASSEWREGQDTQYF. This chain links TRBV25-1 with TRBJ2-3; 9 bases line up with TRBD2. The CDR3 loop spans 15 amino acids. Trimming removed 1 base from V and 5 bases from J; junction bases left unmatched: 4. Germline V gene lookup returns CDR1 MGHDK and CDR2 SYGVNS.